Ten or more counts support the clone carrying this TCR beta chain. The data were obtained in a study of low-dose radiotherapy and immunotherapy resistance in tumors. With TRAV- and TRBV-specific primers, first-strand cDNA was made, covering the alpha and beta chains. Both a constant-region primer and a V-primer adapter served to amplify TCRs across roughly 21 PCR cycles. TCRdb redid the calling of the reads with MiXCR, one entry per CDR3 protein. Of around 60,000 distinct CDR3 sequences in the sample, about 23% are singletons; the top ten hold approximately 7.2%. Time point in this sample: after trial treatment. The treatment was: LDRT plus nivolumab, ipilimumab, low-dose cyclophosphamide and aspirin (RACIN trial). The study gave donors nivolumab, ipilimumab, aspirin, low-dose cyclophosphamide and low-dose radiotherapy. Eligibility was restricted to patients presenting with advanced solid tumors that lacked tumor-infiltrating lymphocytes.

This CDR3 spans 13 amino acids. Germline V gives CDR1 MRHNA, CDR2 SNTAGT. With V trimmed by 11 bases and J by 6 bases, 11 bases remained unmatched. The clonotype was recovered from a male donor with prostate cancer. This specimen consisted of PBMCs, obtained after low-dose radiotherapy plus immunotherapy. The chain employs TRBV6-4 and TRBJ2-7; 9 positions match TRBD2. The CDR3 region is CARGGLATSEQYF. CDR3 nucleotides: TGTGCCCGTGGGGGACTAGCTACGTCCGAGCAGTACTTC.